This TCR beta chain was documented in a study of regulatory T cells in long-lasting Graves disease. Time point meaning: persistent/refractory GD, antithyroid drugs over 5 years with positive TRAb. Preparation of the TCR library used RNA extracted from PBMCs. Both iRepertoire HTBI primers and Arm-PCR of CDR3 regions were used to build the TCR beta libraries. TCRdb reprocessed the multiplex PCR reads with MiXCR, giving one entry per CDR3 protein. Of roughly 500,000 distinct CDR3 sequences detected, roughly 23% appear once; the ten largest clones hold less than 15%. General study findings and limits: Whereas new patients shared 800 to 1,000 public clonotypes, persistent patients shared more, at under 3,500. Persistent Graves' disease cases displayed lower TCR diversity than newly diagnosed ones.

This CDR3 contains 14 residues. The V and J ends lost 3 bases and 2 bases respectively, with 10 bases between them. The germline V gene has CDR1 MNHNS and CDR2 SASEGT. This clonotype was recorded at least ten times. Its matching antigen is unknown. The sequences come from peripheral blood mononuclear cells (PBMCs), collected when the disease was refractory, from a patient treated with antithyroid drugs. This clonotype originated in a female donor with Graves disease. This chain uses TRBV6-1 with TRBJ2-5; D is possibly TRBD2 (5 bases). The chain's CDR3 is CASSDGGGQETQYF. CDR3 nucleotides: TGTGCCAGCAGTGATGGAGGTGGACAAGAGACCCAGTACTTC.